The next 25 T cell receptor beta chains were all read from a single sample in a study of HIV-infected children after antiretroviral therapy interruption. Treatment specified: PENTA 11 planned treatment interruption arm or continuous ART arm. A 3' RACE protocol on RNA, with unique molecular identifiers, produced the TCR library. TCRdb analysed the 3' RACE reads with MiXCR anew, one entry per CDR3 protein. Among 40,000 or so distinct CDR3 sequences listed, about 6.5% were seen once. The sample consisted of CD45RA+ CD4+ T cells from PBMCs, pooled from several time points, taken from a donor given antiretroviral therapy, either interrupted or continuous. Subset here: naive CD4+ CD45RA+ CD45RO- T cells. The receptors were gathered from a pool of human donors with HIV.

In this sample, this clonotype turned up many times. The chain carries TRBV9 and TRBJ2-1; possible D gene TRBD2, 6 bases. Germline V lookup: CDR1 SGDLS, CDR2 YYNGEE. V shed 3 bases and J shed 2 bases, with 12 bases lying between them. The CDR3 spans 15 residues. The CDR3 sequence: CASSAYGRTYNEQFF. CDR3 nucleotides: TGTGCCAGCAGCGCCTACGGGAGAACCTACAATGAGCAGTTCTTC.

This clonotype was seen at least ten times. This CDR3 is CSVKPATNEKLFF. The DNA for the CDR3 is TGCAGCGTAAAGCCTGCAACTAATGAAAAACTGTTTTTT. The chain couples TRBV29-1 to TRBJ1-4; no reliable D call. Germline V gene data show CDR1 as SQVTM and CDR2 as ANQGSEA. V was clipped by 6 bases and J by 0 bases, with 8 bases between them. The CDR3 spans 13 residues.

Concerning this clonotype itself: One end of the junction fails to match germline, which may point to a read error. This rearrangement joins TRBV6-2 or TRBV6-3 to TRBJ1-6; D gene uncertain. Germline CDR1 MNHEY, CDR2 SVGEGT. There are 12 residues in the CDR3. The CDR3 DNA sequence: TGTGCCAGTAGTTACTCTCTCTCACCCCTCCACTTT. It is translated as CASSYSLSPLHF.

The J gene is TRBJ2-7, the V gene TRBV13; 8 bases are a match to TRBD2. Germline V gives CDR1 PRHDT, CDR2 FYEKMQ (reference sequence). CDR3 size: 14 residues. Trimming cost V 5 bases and J 2 bases; bases outside gene matches: 5. The CDR3 loop is CASSISGITYEQYF. CDR3 nucleotide sequence: TGTGCCAGCAGCATTAGCGGGATTACCTACGAGCAGTACTTC.

V usage is TRBV28 and J usage is TRBJ1-5; D possibly corresponds to TRBD1 (5 bases). CDR1 is MDHEN, CDR2 SYDVKM, per germline. Trimming left V 5 bases short and J 11 bases short, with 16 bases between. CDR3 length: 13 residues. The CDR3 spells CASSPQGLEAQHF. The CDR3 DNA follows: TGTGCCAGCAGTCCCCAGGGTCTTGAAGCCCAGCATTTT.

The table lists this clonotype with many counts. The V call is TRBV28, the J call TRBJ2-6; D remains ambiguous. The germline gives CDR1 MDHEN, CDR2 SYDVKM. This CDR3 contains 15 residues. With 5 bases removed from V and 2 bases from J, the gap between germline ends came to 10 bases. CDR3 sequence reads: CASSRHPPGANVLTF. CDR3 nucleotide sequence: TGTGCCAGCAGTAGACACCCGCCTGGGGCCAACGTCCTGACTTTC.

This rearrangement joins TRBV20-1 to TRBJ2-5; TRBD2 matches 8 bases. CDR1 DFQATT and CDR2 SNEGSKA come from the germline V gene (reference sequence). The CDR3 consists of 15 residues. The V segment lost 8 bases and the J segment 0 bases; nucleotides outside the gene matches: 11. CDR3 sequence: CSSRGVGRDQETQYF. The CDR3 DNA follows: TGCAGTTCCCGAGGGGTCGGGAGGGACCAAGAGACCCAGTACTTC.

This chain uses TRBV4-1 with TRBJ2-3, with D possibly being TRBD2 (5 bases). The V gene lost 4 bases and the J gene lost 1 base, with 9 bases spanning the gap. CDR3 length: 14 amino acids. The germline V gene has CDR1 MGHRA and CDR2 YSYEKL. The DNA of the CDR3 is TGCGCCAGCAGCCCTACGAGGGGCACAGATACGCAGTATTTT. Protein sequence: CASSPTRGTDTQYF.

In its sample, this clonotype was seen many times. An end of the junction differs from the germline gene, which may be a read error. The rearrangement links TRBV2 to TRBJ2-3; D is perhaps TRBD1 (5 bases). The CDR3 is made up of 12 amino acids. Per germline, CDR1 SNHLY and CDR2 FYNNEI. The CDR3 spells CASSSRQNTLYF. The CDR3 DNA is TGTGCCAGCAGCTCCCGACAGAACACCTTGTACTTT.

Many counts were recorded for this clonotype. The V and J genes are TRBV2 and TRBJ2-1, with 10 bases fitting TRBD2. V shed 4 bases, J shed 0 bases, and the junction held 0 bases outside the gene matches. The CDR3 extends over 15 amino acids. CDR1 SNHLY and CDR2 FYNNEI come from the germline V gene. The CDR3 bases are TGTGCCAGCAGTGTAGCGGGAGGCTCCTACAATGAGCAGTTCTTC. Translating it yields CASSVAGGSYNEQFF.

The V gene is TRBV29-1, the J gene TRBJ2-5, with 8 positions matching TRBD2. The CDR3 loop spans 11 amino acids. CDR1 is SQVTM, CDR2 ANQGSEA, per germline. V shed 4 bases, J shed 5 bases, and the junction held 0 bases outside the gene matches. The CDR3 region is CSVGLAETQYF. For the CDR3, the DNA is TGCAGCGTTGGACTAGCGGAGACCCAGTACTTC.

This clonotype is medium-sized in the sample. One junction end disagrees with the germline gene, perhaps due to a read error. The chain uses TRBV4-1 and TRBJ2-7, with TRBD2 identical over 7 bases. CDR1 and CDR2 from the germline V gene are MGHRA and YSYEKL. This CDR3 comprises 15 residues. The DNA of the CDR3 is TGTGCCAGCAGCCAAGATCTGGGGGGGTCCTATGAACAGTACTTC. Residues: CASSQDLGGSYEQYF.

V and J are TRBV28 and TRBJ2-7, with D perhaps matching TRBD1 (5 bases). The V end lost 7 bases, the J end lost 2 bases, and 12 bases lay between the germline ends. The germline CDR1 and CDR2 sequences are MDHEN and SYDVKM. This CDR3 has 13 amino acids. CDR3 amino acids: CASIGRATYEQYF. The CDR3, as DNA: TGTGCCAGCATAGGCAGGGCGACCTACGAGCAGTACTTC.

V gene TRBV20-1 combines with J gene TRBJ2-7; TRBD1 or TRBD2 may be the D gene (5 bases each). The CDR3 is made up of 13 amino acids. Germline V CDR1 and CDR2: DFQATT, SNEGSKA (reference sequence). The ends were cut back, 5 bases at V and 0 bases at J, with 11 bases in the middle. DNA for the CDR3: TGCAGTGCTTGGGGACCAACCTCCTACGAGCAGTACTTC. Translating it yields CSAWGPTSYEQYF.

This clonotype has at least ten counts. The rearrangement joins TRBV28 to TRBJ1-3; no clear D. Germline V gene lookup returns CDR1 MDHEN and CDR2 SYDVKM. The CDR3 has 15 residues. Between the trimmed V and J ends, which lost 6 bases and 2 bases, there was a span of 14 bases. CDR3 bases: TGTGCCAGCAGCTCCCAAGTGAGCCCTGGAAACACCATATATTTT. It encodes CASSSQVSPGNTIYF.

This clonotype was seen at least ten times. The V gene is TRBV4-1, the J gene TRBJ2-1, with 9 bases aligning to TRBD2. CDR1 is MGHRA, CDR2 YSYEKL, per germline. This CDR3 comprises 17 residues. The trim removed 1 base at V and 0 bases at J, leaving 4 bases unmatched. CDR3 region: CASSQARTSVSYNEQFF. CDR3 nucleotide sequence: TGCGCCAGCAGCCAAGCGAGGACTAGCGTCTCCTACAATGAGCAGTTCTTC.

This rearrangement joins TRBV15 to TRBJ2-1; 8 bases line up with TRBD2. This CDR3 is built from 16 residues. Germline V lookup: CDR1 LNHNV, CDR2 YYDKDF (reference sequence). With V trimmed by 5 bases and J by 7 bases, 13 bases remained unmatched. The CDR3 coding sequence is TGTGCCACCAGCTTCAGAAGCGGGAGACGTCGGAATGAGCAGTTCTTC. Translating it yields CATSFRSGRRRNEQFF.

This clonotype has at least ten counts. V is TRBV4-1 and J is TRBJ2-1; 7 bases fit TRBD1. The germline V gene has CDR1 MGHRA and CDR2 YSYEKL. There are 14 residues in the CDR3. V gave up 7 bases and J gave up 5 bases; unmatched junction bases: 8. The CDR3 DNA reads TGCGCCAGCACCCCACCGGGACAGCACAATGAGCAGTTCTTC. This codes for CASTPPGQHNEQFF.

In its sample, this clonotype was seen many times. The V call is TRBV4-3, the J call TRBJ2-3; D is undetermined. The CDR3 extends over 12 amino acids. Trimming removed 0 bases from V and 7 bases from J, with 5 bases in between. In germline, CDR1 is LGHNA, CDR2 YSLEER. The CDR3 spells CASSQDSYTQYF. For the CDR3, the DNA is TGCGCCAGCAGCCAAGACAGTTATACGCAGTATTTT.

In this sample, this clonotype is medium-sized. At one end the junction does not follow the germline gene, possibly because of a read error. This chain uses TRBV4-1 with TRBJ2-7, with a possible D match to TRBD1 (6 bases). Germline values: CDR1 MGHRA, CDR2 YSYEKL. The CDR3 totals 12 residues. CDR3 sequence reads: CASSRDNYEQYF. DNA of the CDR3: TGTGCCAGCAGCCGGGACAATTATGAACAGTACTTC.

V and J are TRBV10-3 and TRBJ2-5; TRBD1 matches 8 bases. Germline V lookup: CDR1 ENHRY, CDR2 SYGVKD. With 6 bases clipped from V and 7 bases from J, the junction kept 10 bases outside the gene matches. This CDR3 has 14 residues. CDR3 loop: CAISPQGGSWTQYF. The CDR3 DNA is TGTGCCATCAGCCCACAGGGGGGCTCTTGGACCCAGTACTTC.

The sample holds many counts of this clonotype. The J gene is TRBJ2-5, the V gene TRBV10-3; 8 bases are shared with TRBD1. The CDR3 sequence is 13 residues long. V trimming: 6 bases; J trimming: 5 bases; junction bases outside the gene matches: 5. CDR1 is ENHRY, CDR2 SYGVKD, per germline. The CDR3 is CAIRSGQEETQYF. The CDR3 bases are TGTGCCATCAGATCGGGACAGGAGGAGACCCAGTACTTC.

Notes on this clonotype: A much larger clonotype is one base distant, so this may be a read error. J is TRBJ1-4 and V is TRBV7-1; D remains ambiguous. TRBV7-1 is flagged as an ORF with uncertain function. This CDR3 has 13 amino acids. Trimming removed 3 bases from V and 8 bases from J, with 10 bases in between. Here the CDR3 DNA reads TGTGCCAGCAGCTCTCCCCGGACGGAAAAACTGTTTTTT. Translation: CASSSPRTEKLFF.

This clonotype has at least ten counts. Germline and junction disagree at one end, which may indicate a read error. The CDR3 DNA reads TGTGCTAGCAGTGTCAGGGTTGGTGCAGAAACGCTGTATTTT. Amino acid sequence: CASSVRVGAETLYF. This sequence joins TRBV28 and TRBJ2-3; a possible D gene is TRBD1 (5 bases). The CDR3 contains 14 residues. Germline loops: CDR1 MDHEN, CDR2 SYDVKM.

The V gene is TRBV10-3, the J gene TRBJ2-3, with D possibly being TRBD2 (6 bases). The ends were cut back, 4 bases at V and 2 bases at J, with 10 bases in the middle. CDR3 length: 14 amino acids. Germline CDR1 ENHRY, CDR2 SYGVKD. The CDR3 sequence is CAISAAGATDTQYF. CDR3 sequence (DNA): TGTGCCATCAGTGCAGCGGGCGCCACAGATACGCAGTATTTT.